Presented here are 9 T cell receptor beta chains from one specimen sequenced in a study of blood T cell repertoires in COVID-19. Sequencing used immunoSEQ multiplex PCR; TCRdb keeps in-frame clones, though not all of them. The table includes around 260,000 clones, 80% to 90% detected once. Sequencing used PBMCs or T cells enriched from blood (not recorded which). Receptors were obtained from a woman in her 30s who had recovered from COVID-19.

The chain combines TRBV7-9 with TRBJ2-1; D possibly corresponds to TRBD2 (7 bases). From germline, CDR1 is SEHNR and CDR2 FQNEAQ (reference sequence). The CDR3 spans 16 residues. Trimming took 5 bases from V and 4 from J, leaving 18 bases between them. This CDR3 reads CASSPVQGRGYNEQFF. The CDR3 DNA is TGTGCCAGCAGCCCTGTGCAGGGGAGGGGGTACAATGAGCAGTTCTTC.

The chain has TRBV6-5 and TRBJ1-3; D perhaps matches TRBD1 (5 bases). Between the trimmed V and J ends, which lost 0 bases and 0 bases, there was a span of 6 bases. Germline CDR1 and CDR2: MNHEY and SVGAGI. The CDR3 runs 15 residues. CDR3 amino acids: CASSYSTASGNTIYF. CDR3 nucleotides: TGTGCCAGCAGTTACTCGACAGCCTCTGGAAACACCATATATTTT.

The CDR3 nucleotides read TGTGCCAGCAGGACGACAGGCCACCAATCTAATTCACCCCTCCACTTT. It yields the protein CASRTTGHQSNSPLHF. This chain connects TRBV27 to TRBJ1-6; possibly TRBD1 for D (6 bases). Germline loops: CDR1 MNHEY, CDR2 SMNVEV (reference sequence). Between the trimmed V and J ends, which lost 6 bases and 6 bases, there was a span of 18 bases. The CDR3 is 16 amino acids.

V usage is TRBV5-1 and J usage is TRBJ1-6; 7 bases agree with TRBD1. The trim removed 7 bases at V and 5 bases at J, leaving 3 bases unmatched. Per the germline V gene, CDR1 is SGHRS and CDR2 is YFSETQ. The length of the CDR3 is 13 residues. The CDR3 spells CASRDSDNSPLHF. CDR3 bases: TGCGCCAGCCGGGACAGCGATAATTCACCCCTCCACTTT.

V is TRBV14 and J is TRBJ1-1, with 9 bases fitting TRBD1. Per the germline V gene, CDR1 is SGHDN and CDR2 is FVKESK. V trimming: 7 bases; J trimming: 4 bases; junction bases outside the gene matches: 10. This CDR3 region has 15 residues. The CDR3 reads CASNRVQGAVTEAFF. CDR3 sequence (DNA): TGTGCCAGCAACAGGGTACAGGGGGCCGTCACTGAAGCTTTCTTT.

The J gene is TRBJ1-2, the V gene TRBV19, with 9 bases identical to TRBD1. The V and J ends lost 6 bases and 4 bases, in that order; junction bases with no gene match: 9. The length of the CDR3 is 15 residues. The germline gives CDR1 LNHDA, CDR2 SQIVND (reference sequence). In DNA, the CDR3 is TGTGCCAGTAGGACGGGACAGGGATCGGGCTATGGCTACACCTTC. Translation gives CASRTGQGSGYGYTF.

This chain joins TRBV7-8 and TRBJ2-3, with no clear D. This CDR3 has 17 residues. V dropped 4 bases and J dropped 0 bases, with 17 bases sitting between them. CDR1 is SGHVS and CDR2 is FQNEAQ in the germline V gene. The chain's CDR3 is CASSSHWAALSTDTQYF. The CDR3, as DNA: TGTGCCAGCAGCTCCCACTGGGCAGCCCTAAGCACAGATACGCAGTATTTT.

The chain combines TRBV13 with TRBJ1-2; possible D gene TRBD1, 6 bases. V lost 3 bases, J lost 4 bases, and 9 bases lay in between. Germline assignment: CDR1 PRHDT and CDR2 FYEKMQ (reference sequence). This CDR3 has 13 amino acids. The CDR3 reads CASSFGQSYGYTF. CDR3 DNA: TGTGCCAGCAGCTTTGGACAGAGCTATGGCTACACCTTC.

The rearrangement links TRBV18 to TRBJ1-1; D perhaps matches TRBD1 (5 bases). This CDR3 has 16 residues. Trimming left V 1 base short and J 1 base short, with 13 bases between. The germline V gene has CDR1 KGHSH and CDR2 LQKENI. The CDR3 DNA is TGTGCCAGCTCACCACGCTTATTCAGGGAGAACACTGAAGCTTTCTTT. Amino acid sequence: CASSPRLFRENTEAFF.